This T cell receptor beta chain was identified during a study of blood T cell repertoires in COVID-19. Overall study context: The analysed material was cDNA or gDNA that came from T cells, B-cell-depleted T cells, or PBMCs.

With 2 bases clipped from V and 9 bases from J, the junction kept 4 bases outside the gene matches. This CDR3 comprises 12 residues. Per the germline V gene, CDR1 is LGHDT and CDR2 is YNNKEL (reference sequence). Here immunoSEQ multiplex PCR was the method, and the copy in TCRdb shows in-frame clones only, minus some. Found here are a few hundred thousand clones, about 91% of them singletons; the top ten hold just under 7%. Material: peripheral blood. The receptor comes from a woman aged 25 to 39 who had recovered from COVID-19. The chain couples TRBV3-1 (or the pseudogene TRBV3-2) to TRBJ2-7; 7 bases are shared with TRBD1. CDR3 sequence: CASSQSRDRQYF. In DNA form, the CDR3 reads TGTGCCAGCAGCCAAAGCCGGGACAGGCAGTACTTC.